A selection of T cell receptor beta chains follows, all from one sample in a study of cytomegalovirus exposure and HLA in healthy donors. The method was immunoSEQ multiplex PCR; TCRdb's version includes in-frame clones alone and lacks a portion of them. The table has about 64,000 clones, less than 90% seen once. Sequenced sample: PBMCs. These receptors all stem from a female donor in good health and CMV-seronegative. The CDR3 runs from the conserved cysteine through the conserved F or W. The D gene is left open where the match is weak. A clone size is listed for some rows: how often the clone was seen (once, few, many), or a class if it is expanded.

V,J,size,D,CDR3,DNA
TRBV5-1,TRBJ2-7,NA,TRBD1,CASSLNPGQGTEQYF,TGCGCCAGCAGCTTGAATCCGGGACAGGGTACCGAGCAGTACTTC
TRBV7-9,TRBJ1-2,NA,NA,CASNPSATVYGYTF,TGTGCCAGCAACCCTTCCGCGACAGTCTATGGCTACACCTTC
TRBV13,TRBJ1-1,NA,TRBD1,CASSANRGNTEAFF,TGTGCCAGCAGCGCAAACAGGGGGAACACTGAAGCTTTCTTT
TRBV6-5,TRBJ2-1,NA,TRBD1,CASRGGQGPLRQFF,TGTGCCAGCAGGGGAGGACAGGGACCATTGCGGCAGTTCTTC
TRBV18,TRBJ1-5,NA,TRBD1,CASSQTGTANQPQHF,TGTGCCAGCTCACAGACCGGGACAGCCAATCAGCCCCAGCATTTT
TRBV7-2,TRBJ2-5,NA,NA,CASSSGIQETQYF,TGTGCCAGCAGCTCCGGGATCCAAGAGACCCAGTACTTC
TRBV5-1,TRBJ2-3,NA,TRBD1,CASVLTGFSDTQYF,TGCGCCAGCGTACTGACAGGGTTCTCAGATACGCAGTATTTT
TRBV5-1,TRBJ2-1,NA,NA,CASSLSNNEQFF,TGCGCCAGCAGCTTGTCCAACAATGAGCAGTTCTTC
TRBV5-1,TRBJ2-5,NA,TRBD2,CASSPGLAEPGTQYF,TGCGCCAGCAGCCCGGGACTAGCCGAACCCGGGACCCAGTACTTC
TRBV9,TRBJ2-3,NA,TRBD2,CASSVASGGAPDTQYF,TGTGCCAGCAGCGTTGCTAGCGGGGGGGCCCCAGATACGCAGTATTTT
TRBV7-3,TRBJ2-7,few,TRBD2,CASSLSLAGSEQYF,TGTGCCAGCAGCTTATCACTAGCGGGGTCCGAGCAGTACTTC
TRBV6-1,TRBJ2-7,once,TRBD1,CASTRQGGVHEQYF,TGTGCCAGCACAAGACAGGGTGGGGTCCACGAGCAGTACTTC
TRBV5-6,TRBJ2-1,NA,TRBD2,CASSSVLVAGEYNEQFF,TGTGCCAGCAGCTCCGTCCTTGTTGCGGGAGAGTACAATGAGCAGTTCTTC
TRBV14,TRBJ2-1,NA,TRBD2,CASSQLTSGGAGNEQFF,TGTGCCAGCAGCCAATTAACTAGCGGGGGGGCCGGTAATGAGCAGTTCTTC
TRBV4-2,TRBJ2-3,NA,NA,CASSQEFLGTDTQYF,TGTGCCAGCAGCCAAGAATTTCTCGGCACAGATACGCAGTATTTT
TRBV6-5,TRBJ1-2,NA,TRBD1,CASSSDRAWYGYTF,TGTGCCAGCAGCTCCGACAGGGCTTGGTATGGCTACACCTTC
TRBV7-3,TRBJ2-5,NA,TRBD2,CASSFAGGPETQYF,TGTGCCAGCAGCTTCGCGGGGGGCCCAGAGACCCAGTACTTC
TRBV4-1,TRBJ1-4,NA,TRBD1,CASSHPDREEEKLFF,TGCGCCAGCAGCCACCCAGACAGGGAGGAGGAAAAACTGTTTTTT
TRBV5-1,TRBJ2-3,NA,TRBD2,CASSLGLATDTQYF,TGCGCCAGCAGCTTGGGACTAGCCACAGATACGCAGTATTTT
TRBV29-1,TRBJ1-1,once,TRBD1,CSVAGGAGTEAFF,TGCAGCGTTGCAGGGGGCGCGGGCACTGAAGCTTTCTTT
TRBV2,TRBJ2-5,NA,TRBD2,CASSVQRGGRETQYF,TGTGCCAGCAGTGTTCAGCGGGGGGGACGAGAGACCCAGTACTTC
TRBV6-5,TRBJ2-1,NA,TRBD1,CASSQNRGNYNEQFF,TGTGCCAGTTCACAAAACAGGGGGAATTACAATGAGCAGTTCTTC
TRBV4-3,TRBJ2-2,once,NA,CASSQDRPSWRENTGELFF,TGCGCCAGCAGCCAAGATCGCCCGTCTTGGCGGGAGAACACCGGGGAGCTGTTTTTT
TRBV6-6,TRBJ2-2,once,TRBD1,CASSGQGSAGELFF,TGTGCCAGCTCGGGACAGGGGAGCGCCGGGGAGCTGTTTTTT
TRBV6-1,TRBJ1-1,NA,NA,CASSAYRVQDTEAFF,TGTGCCAGCAGTGCTTACAGGGTCCAGGACACTGAAGCTTTCTTT
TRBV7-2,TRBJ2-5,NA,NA,CASSLSTARETQYF,TGTGCCAGCAGCTTATCCACCGCGCGGGAGACCCAGTACTTC
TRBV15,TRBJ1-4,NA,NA,CATSRDRQGNEKLFF,TGTGCCACCAGCAGAGATCGCCAGGGAAATGAAAAACTGTTTTTT
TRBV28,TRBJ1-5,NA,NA,CAAGQGSNQPQHF,TGTGCAGCCGGGCAGGGGAGCAATCAGCCCCAGCATTTT
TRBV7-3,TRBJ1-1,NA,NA,CASRAGTNTEAFF,TGTGCCAGCAGGGCGGGTACGAACACTGAAGCTTTCTTT
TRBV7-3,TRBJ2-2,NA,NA,CASSLLKQVYTGELFF,TGTGCCAGCAGCTTATTAAAACAGGTTTACACCGGGGAGCTGTTTTTT
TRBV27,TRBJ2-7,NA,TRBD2,CANSSLLAGYSEQYF,TGTGCCAACAGTTCACTTCTAGCGGGGTATAGCGAGCAGTACTTC
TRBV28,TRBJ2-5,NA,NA,CASSFKETQYF,TGTGCCAGCAGTTTTAAAGAGACCCAGTACTTC
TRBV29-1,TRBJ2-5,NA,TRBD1,CSAQGAHLPSQETQYF,TGCAGCGCTCAGGGGGCTCACCTTCCCTCCCAAGAGACCCAGTACTTC
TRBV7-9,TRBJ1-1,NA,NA,CSSSFEQGLFTEAFF,TGTTCCAGCAGCTTCGAACAGGGTCTGTTCACTGAAGCTTTCTTT
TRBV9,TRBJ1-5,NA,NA,CASSLGAKNNQPQHF,TGTGCCAGCAGCTTAGGGGCGAAAAACAACCAGCCCCAGCATTTT
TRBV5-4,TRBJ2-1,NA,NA,CASSLAYSGEQFF,TGTGCCAGCAGCTTGGCCTATTCCGGGGAGCAGTTCTTC